The 8 T cell receptor beta chains presented below share a single source sample, sequenced in a study of human T cells and chemical hapten exposure. Specified time point: pre-sensitization, week 0. Treatment described: therapeutic diphenylcyclopropenone sensitization with weekly scalp DPC. TCRdb reanalysed the RACE reads using MiXCR and keeps one entry per CDR3 protein. The sample contains 50,000 to 65,000 distinct CDR3 sequences, 8.5% to 10% of which appear only once. Sequencing was performed on whole blood, taken in connection with sensitization to the hapten diphenylcyclopropenone (DPC). Every receptor here comes from a woman in her thirties or forties with alopecia areata. Some clones in this sample may be carry-over from other donors' samples.

The genes are TRBV5-1 and TRBJ1-2; a weak D match, TRBD1 (6 bases). Looked up from germline, CDR1 is SGHRS and CDR2 is YFSETQ. V dropped 4 bases and J dropped 4 bases, with 11 bases sitting between them. The CDR3 runs 13 residues. The CDR3 DNA is TGCGCCAGCAGCCGGGACAACTCCTATGGCTACACCTTC. Amino acid sequence: CASSRDNSYGYTF.

This clonotype was found a few times. J is TRBJ2-3 and V is TRBV5-5; D could derive from TRBD1 or TRBD2 (5 bases each). Germline V CDR1 and CDR2: SGHKS, YYEKEE (reference sequence). The ends were cut back, 2 bases at V and 6 bases at J, with 13 bases in the middle. The CDR3 is made up of 14 amino acids. In DNA, the CDR3 is TGTGCCAGCAGCTTCAGAGGGGCTCAGGATACGCAGTATTTT. Amino acids: CASSFRGAQDTQYF.

This clonotype occurred a few times. The chain carries TRBV20-1 and TRBJ2-4; 8 bases agree with TRBD1. The CDR3 has 18 residues. With V trimmed by 3 bases and J by 6 bases, 19 bases remained unmatched. Germline V lookup: CDR1 DFQATT, CDR2 SNEGSKA (reference sequence). CDR3 nucleotides: TGCAGTGCTAGCGGTCAGGGGGCGGGGTTGGCCGGATTAAACATTCAGTACTTC. It yields the protein CSASGQGAGLAGLNIQYF.

This chain joins TRBV4-1 and TRBJ2-7; D is ambiguous. Germline V gives CDR1 MGHRA, CDR2 YSYEKL. CDR3 size: 14 residues. V was shortened by 4 bases and J by 1 base, with 11 bases between the two germline ends. For the CDR3, the DNA is TGCGCCAGCAGCCCTCCAGGCCGATCCTACGAGCAGTACTTC. This gives the protein CASSPPGRSYEQYF.

This clonotype was seen only a few times. This rearrangement joins TRBV3-1 to TRBJ2-2, with D possibly matching TRBD2 (5 bases). There are 13 residues in the CDR3. Germline assignment: CDR1 LGHDT and CDR2 YNNKEL (reference sequence). V was cut by 3 bases and J by 3 bases, with 5 bases left in between. The CDR3 protein is CASSQGDTGELFF. In nucleotides, the CDR3 is TGTGCCAGCAGCCAGGGAGACACCGGGGAGCTGTTTTTT.

This clonotype was seen repeatedly, ten times or more. The V gene is TRBV5-1, the J gene TRBJ2-1; D perhaps matches TRBD2 (7 bases). Per germline, CDR1 SGHRS and CDR2 YFSETQ. This CDR3 has 15 amino acids. Trimming removed 2 bases from V and 10 bases from J, with 19 bases in between. Here the CDR3 reads CASSFRGGLGEEQFF. The CDR3 nucleotides read TGCGCCAGCAGCTTTCGCGGGGGCCTCGGAGAAGAGCAGTTCTTC.

The chain employs TRBV5-1 and TRBJ2-5; D is uncertain. CDR3 length: 13 residues. With 0 bases removed from V and 2 bases from J, the gap between germline ends came to 5 bases. The germline CDR1 and CDR2 sequences are SGHRS and YFSETQ. The CDR3 loop is CASSLDPQETQYF. CDR3 DNA sequence: TGCGCCAGCAGCTTGGACCCACAAGAGACCCAGTACTTC.

This clonotype was recorded at least ten times. The CDR3 is CAISYDTDTQYF. In DNA form, the CDR3 reads TGTGCCATCTCCTACGACACAGATACGCAGTATTTT. The J gene is TRBJ2-3, the V gene TRBV7-7; no definite D call. Per the germline V gene, CDR1 is SSHAT and CDR2 is FNYEAQ (reference sequence). V lost 10 bases and J lost 2, with 10 bases in between. The CDR3 runs to 12 residues.